The subject of this entry is one T cell receptor beta chain. The antigen remains undetermined. Relative to the germline gene, one junction end is altered; a read error may explain this. The same CDR3 is also encoded by other DNA sequences in this sample. The data were obtained in a study of T cells in tumors after PD-1 blockade. On the study more broadly: A subset received ongoing vismodegib 150 mg daily alongside anti-PD-1 therapy.

General study results and limits: Peripheral recruitment is suggested, as some novel exhausted tumor clones were in pre-treatment blood.

Libraries were prepared by immunoSEQ multiplex PCR; TCRdb keeps only in-frame clonotypes and omits some of them. Among roughly 14,000 clones listed, roughly four fifths were seen once. Input was roughly 600 ng to 6,004 ng of genomic DNA from tumor or blood. The source material was PBMCs, sampled after anti-PD-1 treatment. The receptor comes from a human donor with basal cell carcinoma.

CDR3 DNA: TGTGCCAGCTGTGACGGGTGGGGGGGGGTGGGGAGCTCCTACAATGAGCAGTTCTTC. Its protein is CASCDGWGGVGSSYNEQFF. The chain joins TRBV2 to TRBJ2-1; 7 bases are shared with TRBD2. The CDR3 is made up of 19 amino acids. Germline CDR1 reads SNHLY; CDR2 reads FYNNEI.